This T cell receptor (beta chain) derives from a study of blood T cells in healthy people across ages. Study results and caveats: Diversity estimates drawn from one million T cells were deemed underestimates. Versus aged donors, long-lived donors had higher diversity and more naive CD4+ cells.

Healthy individuals of Caucasian origin from Russia, aged roughly 6 to 100, served as donors. Primers used in a second PCR of roughly 6 to 12 cycles were a sample-barcoded 5' primer and a J-beta primer mix. TCRdb independently ran MiXCR on the 5' RACE reads; one entry per CDR3 protein. The table has 1.8 million or so distinct CDR3 sequences, about two fifths seen once. On this clonotype: What it binds is unknown.

This TCR derives from a human donor in good health. The sequenced sample consisted of blood.

The CDR3 DNA follows: TGTGCCAGCAGTAAACAGGGTTTGGGGGCTGAAGCTTTCTTT. It codes for CASSKQGLGAEAFF. This rearrangement joins TRBV27 to TRBJ1-1, with D maybe TRBD1 (6 bases). With 5 bases removed from V and 6 bases from J, the gap between germline ends came to 16 bases. The CDR3 length is 14 residues. Germline CDR1 reads MNHEY; CDR2 reads SMNVEV (reference sequence).